This T cell receptor beta chain was recovered during a study of T cells after yellow fever vaccination. Study background: Sorting by CD3, CD45RA, CCR7 and CD95 gave EM, EMRA, CM and Tscm subsets. It was SMART-Seq v4 Ultra Low Input that prepared the fractions with low cell numbers. Study-wide results and caveats: Of the clonotypes, a small share occurred in both CD4 and CD8 compartments.

CDR3 length: 16 residues. The V segment lost 0 bases and the J segment 1 base; nucleotides outside the gene matches: 3. Per the germline V gene, CDR1 is LNHDA and CDR2 is SQIVND (reference sequence). This clonotype came up many times. TCRdb recomputed calls from the 5' RACE reads with MiXCR, one row per CDR3 protein. Among about 14,000 distinct CDR3 sequences listed, 7.3% were seen once. This receptor was taken from a man between 18 and 35 years old who received the YFV17D yellow fever vaccine. Sequenced here: PBMCs, either bulk or a sorted T-cell subset (CD4+, CD8+, memory, or dextramer-sorted; not recorded which), sampled on the day of the yellow fever booster vaccination. The rearrangement uses TRBV19 and TRBJ2-1; 7 positions match TRBD2. CDR3 loop: CASSIDRSGSYNEQFF. CDR3 nucleotide sequence: TGTGCCAGTAGTATAGATCGTAGCGGGTCCTACAATGAGCAGTTCTTC.